The next 24 T cell receptor beta chains were all read from a single sample in a study of blood T cell repertoires in COVID-19 (dated by TCRdb to between 2020 and 2021). Receptors were amplified or captured by the immunoSEQ multiplex PCR assay. This is the immuneACCESS table as TCRdb keeps it, with only in-frame sequences that have V and J called. A part of the clones is gone; compared with another copy, unresolved V genes explain less than half, and the rest is unexplained. This sample is represented by 350,000 or so clones; approximately 88% of them were singletons. 1.6% of the sample is in the top ten clones. Sample: peripheral blood. All receptors derive from a woman between 25 and 40 years old with COVID-19, enrolled during active disease.

J is TRBJ1-1 and V is TRBV6-5; 9 bases line up with TRBD1. This CDR3 spans 14 amino acids. Trimming removed 6 bases from V and 4 bases from J; junction bases left unmatched: 6. Per germline, CDR1 MNHEY and CDR2 SVGAGI. CDR3 bases: TGTGCCAGCAGGCCACAGGGGGCGGTCACTGAAGCTTTCTTT. Amino acids: CASRPQGAVTEAFF.

The table lists this clone with a few counts. The chain employs TRBV4-2 and TRBJ1-5; D is undetermined. V shed 4 bases and J shed 6 bases, with 10 bases lying between them. This CDR3 region has 13 residues. Germline loops: CDR1 LGHNA, CDR2 YNFKEQ. CDR3 loop: CASSRLEGQPQHF. CDR3 nucleotide sequence: TGTGCCAGCAGCCGTTTGGAGGGTCAGCCCCAGCATTTT.

The chain links TRBV2 to TRBJ1-1; D is ambiguous. Germline CDR1 SNHLY, CDR2 FYNNEI. The V end was cut by 7 bases, the J end by 4 bases, with 19 bases between. This CDR3 has 15 residues. The CDR3 region is CASKGVGKVSTEAFF. The CDR3 DNA follows: TGTGCCAGCAAGGGAGTTGGGAAGGTCTCCACTGAAGCTTTCTTT.

V and J are TRBV5-1 and TRBJ2-5; TRBD2 matches 8 bases. Germline V gives CDR1 SGHRS, CDR2 YFSETQ. V gave up 4 bases and J gave up 2 bases; unmatched junction bases: 13. The CDR3 totals 17 residues. CDR3 region: CASSDSLRGGRQETQYF. The CDR3 DNA is TGCGCCAGCAGCGATTCCCTCCGGGGGGGTCGGCAAGAGACCCAGTACTTC.

The sample holds a few counts of this clone. The chain joins TRBV7-2 to TRBJ2-3, with a weak D call TRBD1 (6 bases). Trimming left V 3 bases short and J 4 bases short, with 11 bases between. Per germline, CDR1 SGHTA and CDR2 FQGNSA. The length of the CDR3 is 14 residues. CDR3 sequence reads: CASSFAGDADTQYF. CDR3 bases: TGTGCCAGCAGCTTTGCAGGGGACGCAGATACGCAGTATTTT. The full variable domain, rest sourced from reference TRBV7-2 and TRBJ2-3, is GAGVSQSPSNKVTEKGKDVELRCDPISGHTALYWYRQSLGQGLEFLIYFQGNSAPDKSGLPSDRFSAERTGGSVSTLTIQRTQQEDSAVYLCASSFAGDADTQYFGPGTRLTVL.

The rearrangement links TRBV12-5 to TRBJ2-7; possibly TRBD2 for D (6 bases). The V and J ends lost 5 bases and 6 bases respectively, with 14 bases between them. Germline loops: CDR1 LGHNT, CDR2 FRNRAP. The CDR3 length is 13 residues. The CDR3 loop is CASGPPVRGEQYF. The DNA of the CDR3 is TGTGCTAGTGGTCCGCCGGTGCGGGGCGAGCAGTACTTC.

This clone was recorded once. The V and J genes are TRBV9 and TRBJ1-4; 9 nucleotides agree with TRBD1. Losses at the gene ends were 1 base for V and 2 bases for J; bases not matched to a gene: 3. The germline gives CDR1 SGDLS, CDR2 YYNGEE. CDR3 length equals 16 residues. The CDR3 DNA reads as TGTGCCAGCAGCGTAAGGGACAGGGATACTAATGAAAAACTGTTTTTT. Encoded protein: CASSVRDRDTNEKLFF.

V gene TRBV10-1 combines with J gene TRBJ2-2; D unresolved. The CDR3 contains 14 residues. The germline V gene has CDR1 WNHNN and CDR2 SYGVQD (reference sequence). V was cut by 0 bases and J by 7 bases, with 9 bases left in between. The CDR3 protein is CASSESPYGGELFF. The CDR3 nucleotides read TGCGCCAGCAGTGAGTCACCCTACGGCGGGGAGCTGTTTTTT.

This sequence joins TRBV6-5 and TRBJ1-2; 10 bases are shared with TRBD1. The junction had 9 bases not matched to a gene; V was cut back by 7 bases and J by 4 bases. In germline, CDR1 is MNHEY, CDR2 SVGAGI. The CDR3 spans 15 residues. In DNA form, the CDR3 reads TGTGCCAGCACCGAGGGGGGGACAGGGGTCTATGGCTACACCTTC. This gives the protein CASTEGGTGVYGYTF.

This clone was counted between two and nine times. This CDR3 reads CASSEWARGKETQYF. CDR3 nucleotides: TGTGCCAGCAGTGAATGGGCTAGGGGGAAAGAGACCCAGTACTTC. The chain couples TRBV6-1 to TRBJ2-5, with D tentatively TRBD1 (6 bases). Germline lookup yields CDR1 MNHNS and CDR2 SASEGT. Deletions cut 2 bases from V and 3 bases from J, with 13 bases between. CDR3 length equals 15 residues.

This clone was recorded only once. The CDR3 region is CASSLDLGMRGYTF. CDR3 nucleotides: TGTGCCAGCAGCTTAGATCTCGGTATGCGAGGCTACACCTTC. The V and J genes are TRBV11-3 and TRBJ1-2; D gene ambiguous. The CDR3 consists of 14 residues. Germline V lookup: CDR1 SGHNT, CDR2 YENEEA. The ends were cut back, 0 bases at V and 8 bases at J, with 13 bases in the middle.

The rearrangement uses TRBV5-8 and TRBJ1-6, with 9 bases aligning to TRBD1. CDR3 length equals 15 residues. Germline CDR1 is SGHTS and CDR2 is YDEGEE. Trimming at V came to 4 bases and at J to 6 bases, leaving 5 bases not matched to a gene. The CDR3 is CASSLQGASNSPLHF. The CDR3 nucleotides read TGTGCCAGCAGCCTACAGGGGGCCTCTAATTCACCCCTCCACTTT.

The rearrangement joins TRBV3-1 (or the pseudogene TRBV3-2) to TRBJ2-1, with TRBD2 matching over 10 bases. The CDR3 runs 17 residues. Germline V gene data show CDR1 as LGHDT and CDR2 as YNNKEL (reference sequence). V was clipped by 1 base and J by 7 bases; unmatched bases: 10. For the CDR3, the DNA is TGTGCCAGCAGCCAAGTCAACCTAGCGGGGGCGATAAATGAGCAGTTCTTC. Its translation: CASSQVNLAGAINEQFF.

This clone was recorded once. V usage is TRBV6-1 and J usage is TRBJ2-1, with 11 bases fitting TRBD1. CDR1 is MNHNS, CDR2 SASEGT, per germline. CDR3 length: 18 amino acids. J was trimmed by 6 bases and V by 0 bases; bases with no gene match: 10. The CDR3 region is CASSEARTGGKRGNEQFF. The CDR3 DNA sequence: TGTGCCAGCAGTGAAGCGAGGACAGGGGGCAAAAGGGGCAATGAGCAGTTCTTC.

The V gene is TRBV19, the J gene TRBJ2-3; D is ambiguous. V gave up 3 bases and J gave up 0 bases, with 7 bases separating them. This CDR3 region has 14 residues. Per the germline V gene, CDR1 is LNHDA and CDR2 is SQIVND (reference sequence). The CDR3 coding sequence is TGTGCCAGTAGTATTGATACTAGCACAGATACGCAGTATTTT. It yields the protein CASSIDTSTDTQYF.

The chain's CDR3 is CASSSGQGSPNTEAFF. In nucleotides, the CDR3 is TGTGCCAGCAGTTCGGGACAGGGTTCCCCGAACACTGAAGCTTTCTTT. V usage is TRBV5-4 and J usage is TRBJ1-1; 9 bases are shared with TRBD1. The CDR3 runs to 16 residues. CDR1 SGHNT and CDR2 YYREEE come from the germline V gene (reference sequence). Trimming cost V 5 bases and J 1 base; bases outside gene matches: 9.

The chain recombines TRBV6-5 with TRBJ1-1; D is perhaps TRBD1 (5 bases). V was shortened by 2 bases and J by 8 bases, with 15 bases between the two germline ends. CDR3 length equals 14 residues. Germline CDR1 MNHEY, CDR2 SVGAGI. DNA of the CDR3: TGTGCCAGCAGTTACCCCGGTCAGGGAGGGGAAGCTTTCTTT. Translating it yields CASSYPGQGGEAFF.

The chain couples TRBV19 to TRBJ2-5; the D is unclear. V shed 3 bases and J shed 5 bases, with 16 bases lying between them. CDR3 length: 15 residues. CDR1 and CDR2 (germline): LNHDA, SQIVND (reference sequence). The CDR3, as DNA: TGTGCCAGTAGTATCTTTCTGATGGCTTCGGAGACCCAGTACTTC. Translation gives CASSIFLMASETQYF.

The gene calls are TRBV6-5 and TRBJ2-3; D perhaps matches TRBD1 (6 bases). V lost 6 bases and J 4 bases, leaving 17 bases between the germline ends. The CDR3 is 15 residues long. Germline CDR1 is MNHEY and CDR2 is SVGAGI. The CDR3 here is CASRIDRSSSDTQYF. The CDR3, as DNA: TGTGCCAGCAGGATCGACAGGAGTTCCTCAGATACGCAGTATTTT.

J is TRBJ1-2 and V is TRBV7-9, with 9 positions matching TRBD1. Germline CDR1 and CDR2: SEHNR and FQNEAQ (reference sequence). The junction had 12 bases not matched to a gene; V was cut back by 7 bases and J by 6 bases. The CDR3 is made up of 15 amino acids. CDR3 residues: CASTGGMGQGNGYTF. In DNA, the CDR3 is TGTGCCAGCACCGGGGGGATGGGACAGGGAAATGGCTACACCTTC. The full variable domain, completed using reference TRBV7-9 and TRBJ1-2, is DTGVSQNPRHKITKRGQNVTFRCDPISEHNRLYWYRQTLGQGPEFLTYFQNEAQLEKSRLLSDRFSAERPKGSFSTLEIQRTEQGDSAMYLCASTGGMGQGNGYTFGSGTRLTVV.

This chain uses TRBV7-8 with TRBJ1-2, with 8 bases fitting TRBD1. The CDR3 is 15 residues long. Germline CDR1 is SGHVS and CDR2 is FQNEAQ. The J segment lost 6 bases and the V segment lost 2 bases, leaving 8 bases of the junction unmatched. The CDR3 DNA sequence: TGTGCCAGCAGCTTATCTCCCGGACAGGGCGATGGCTACACCTTC. Its protein product is CASSLSPGQGDGYTF.

This clone appeared once. This sequence joins TRBV7-9 and TRBJ2-3; D gene unclear. The germline V and J ends were trimmed by 5 bases and 0 bases, with 12 bases remaining between them. Germline loops: CDR1 SEHNR, CDR2 FQNEAQ (reference sequence). There are 15 residues in the CDR3. CDR3 sequence reads: CASSVTPSSTDTQYF. In DNA form, the CDR3 reads TGTGCCAGCAGCGTGACTCCTTCGAGCACAGATACGCAGTATTTT. Combining the CDR3 with reference TRBV7-9 and TRBJ2-3 gives the whole variable domain DTGVSQNPRHKITKRGQNVTFRCDPISEHNRLYWYRQTLGQGPEFLTYFQNEAQLEKSRLLSDRFSAERPKGSFSTLEIQRTEQGDSAMYLCASSVTPSSTDTQYFGPGTRLTVL.

This clone was seen a handful of times. J is TRBJ1-1 and V is TRBV7-9, with unresolved D. CDR1 and CDR2 from the germline V gene are SEHNR and FQNEAQ (reference sequence). This CDR3 region has 13 residues. The germline V and J ends were trimmed by 3 bases and 6 bases, with 11 bases remaining between them. CDR3 protein: CASSLPGSPEAFF. In DNA form, the CDR3 reads TGTGCCAGCAGCTTGCCGGGATCTCCTGAAGCTTTCTTT. Full variable domain (missing parts from reference TRBV7-9 and TRBJ1-1): DTGVSQNPRHKITKRGQNVTFRCDPISEHNRLYWYRQTLGQGPEFLTYFQNEAQLEKSRLLSDRFSAERPKGSFSTLEIQRTEQGDSAMYLCASSLPGSPEAFFGQGTRLTVV.

This chain connects TRBV9 to TRBJ2-3; D might be TRBD2 (5 bases). The germline V gene encodes CDR1 SGDLS and CDR2 YYNGEE. V dropped 4 bases and J dropped 2 bases, with 8 bases sitting between them. The CDR3 totals 13 residues. As DNA, the CDR3 is TGTGCCAGCAGCCCCGGGATCACAGATACGCAGTATTTT. Protein sequence: CASSPGITDTQYF. The complete variable domain, with remaining parts taken from reference TRBV9 and TRBJ2-3, reads DSGVTQTPKHLITATGQRVTLRCSPRSGDLSVYWYQQSLDQGLQFLIQYYNGEERAKGNILERFSAQQFPDLHSELNLSSLELGDSALYFCASSPGITDTQYFGPGTRLTVL.